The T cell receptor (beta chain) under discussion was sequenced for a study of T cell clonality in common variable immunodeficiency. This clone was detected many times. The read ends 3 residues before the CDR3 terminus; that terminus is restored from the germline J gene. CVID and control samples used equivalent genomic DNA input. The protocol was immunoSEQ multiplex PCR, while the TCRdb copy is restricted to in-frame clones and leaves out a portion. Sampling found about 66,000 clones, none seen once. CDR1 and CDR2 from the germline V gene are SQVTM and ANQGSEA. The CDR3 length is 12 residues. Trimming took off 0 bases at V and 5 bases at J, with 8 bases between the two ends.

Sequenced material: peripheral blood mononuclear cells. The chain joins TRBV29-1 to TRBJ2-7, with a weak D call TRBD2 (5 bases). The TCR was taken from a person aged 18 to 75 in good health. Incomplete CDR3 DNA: TGCAGCGTTGAAGATCACGGGGACGAG. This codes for CSVEDHGDE. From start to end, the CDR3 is CSVEDHGDEQYF.